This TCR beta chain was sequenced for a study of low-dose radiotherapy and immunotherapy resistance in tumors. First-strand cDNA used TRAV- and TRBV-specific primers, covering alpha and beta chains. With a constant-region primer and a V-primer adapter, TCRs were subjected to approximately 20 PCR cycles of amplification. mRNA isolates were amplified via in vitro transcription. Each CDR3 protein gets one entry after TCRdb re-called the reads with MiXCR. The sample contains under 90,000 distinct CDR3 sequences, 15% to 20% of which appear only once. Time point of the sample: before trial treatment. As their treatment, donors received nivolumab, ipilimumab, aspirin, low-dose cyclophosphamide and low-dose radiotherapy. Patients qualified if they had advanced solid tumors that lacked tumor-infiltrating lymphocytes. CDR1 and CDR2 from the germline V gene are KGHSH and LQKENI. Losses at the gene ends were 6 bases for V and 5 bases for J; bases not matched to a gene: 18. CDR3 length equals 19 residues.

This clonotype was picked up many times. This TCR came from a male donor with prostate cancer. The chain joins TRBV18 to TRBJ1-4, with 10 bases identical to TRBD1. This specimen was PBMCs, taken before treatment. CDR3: CASSSRRPGTGEENEKLFF. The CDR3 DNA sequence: TGTGCCAGCTCCTCACGACGTCCCGGGACAGGGGAGGAAAATGAAAAACTGTTTTTT.